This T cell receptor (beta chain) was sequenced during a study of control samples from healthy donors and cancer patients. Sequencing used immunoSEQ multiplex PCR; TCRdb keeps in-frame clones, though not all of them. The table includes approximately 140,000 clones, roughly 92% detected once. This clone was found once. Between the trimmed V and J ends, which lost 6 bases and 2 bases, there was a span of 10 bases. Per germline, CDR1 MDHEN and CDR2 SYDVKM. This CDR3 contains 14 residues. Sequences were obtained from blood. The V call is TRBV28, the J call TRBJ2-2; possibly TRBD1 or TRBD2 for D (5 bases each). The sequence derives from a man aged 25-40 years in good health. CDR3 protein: CASSGTYNTGELFF. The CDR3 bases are TGTGCCAGCAGCGGGACCTATAACACCGGGGAGCTGTTTTTT.